The source of this T cell receptor (beta chain) is a study of beta chain features in type 1 diabetes. Study-level results: People with Type 1 diabetes carried modestly yet significantly shorter TCRB CDR3s in all four CD4+ subsets.

V was pared by 0 bases and J by 4 bases, with 10 bases between. The CDR3 consists of 16 residues. CDR1 WSHSY and CDR2 SAAADI come from the germline V gene. This clone was found a few times. Its target is not known. All of the isolated RNA was reverse transcribed, so expressed TCRB transcripts were sequenced. Only in-frame clones appear in the TCRdb table, and some are missing; sequencing was by immunoSEQ multiplex PCR. The sample has 200,000 to 250,000 clones, 11% to 15% seen once. This chain joins TRBV10-2 and TRBJ2-6; D is perhaps TRBD2 (6 bases). The sequence was collected from a man aged 25-45 years with type 1 diabetes. The sequenced material came from naive CD4+ T cells from blood. DNA of the CDR3: TGCGCCAGCAGTGAGTCAACGGGGGACGGGGCCAACGTCCTGACTTTC. Translated, it gives CASSESTGDGANVLTF.